One sample yielded the 27 T cell receptor beta chains listed below, sequenced in a study of T cells in Graves' hyperthyroidism and ophthalmopathy. TCR beta CDR3 regions were amplified from RNA transcripts. The primer set for the first-round RT-PCR of the TCR CDR3 was HTBI. TCRdb reanalysed the multiplex PCR reads using MiXCR and keeps one entry per CDR3 protein. The table records 610,000 or so distinct CDR3 sequences, roughly 50% of them present only once. Sequencing was done on a sample of peripheral blood or thyroid tissue (not recorded which). These receptors all come from a woman aged 18-29 years with Graves' hyperthyroidism.

At least ten counts were recorded for this clonotype. The chain has TRBV20-1 and TRBJ1-2, with D possibly matching TRBD1 (5 bases). V was cut by 3 bases and J by 1 base, with 15 bases left in between. This CDR3 is built from 15 residues. Germline V gene sequence: CDR1 DFQATT, CDR2 SNEGSKA (reference sequence). The CDR3 DNA sequence: TGCAGTGCTAGTAGAGGCCAGGGAGTTAACTATGGCTACACCTTC. Translation: CSASRGQGVNYGYTF.

On this clonotype itself: This may arise from a read error, as a much more abundant clone is one base away. The rearrangement uses TRBV5-1 and TRBJ2-7, with TRBD2 matching over 8 bases. Trimming took 3 bases from V and 0 from J; bases not matched to a gene: 5. The germline CDR1 and CDR2 sequences are SGHRS and YFSETQ. The CDR3 is made up of 15 amino acids. The CDR3 nucleotides read TGCGCCAGCAGCTCGAGCGGGGGCGACTCCTACGAGCAGTACTTC. Translating gives CASSSSGGDSYEQYF.

This clonotype has a count of ten or more. The chain uses TRBV20-1 and TRBJ2-7; D possibly corresponds to TRBD1 (5 bases). The V gene's germline CDR1 is DFQATT and CDR2 SNEGSKA (reference sequence). V was trimmed by 5 bases and J by 5 bases, leaving 16 bases between them. The CDR3 sequence is 13 residues long. CDR3 region: CSAPGGHFNEQYF. The CDR3 DNA sequence: TGCAGTGCTCCGGGTGGACACTTTAACGAGCAGTACTTC.

This clonotype occurred once. The chain combines TRBV5-1 with TRBJ1-5; D unresolved. The CDR3 is 13 amino acids. The V gene lost 0 bases and the J gene lost 14 bases, with 15 bases spanning the gap. Germline CDR1 and CDR2: SGHRS and YFSETQ. The CDR3 DNA follows: TGCGCCAGCAGCTTGGGGCTAGCGGGCTACGAGCATTTT. Translating it yields CASSLGLAGYEHF.

The rearrangement joins TRBV24-1 to TRBJ2-5; 9 bases are shared with TRBD1. Germline CDR1 is KGHDR and CDR2 is SFDVKD. The V gene end was trimmed by 10 bases and the J gene end by 3 bases; junction bases not matched to a gene: 11. This CDR3 is built from 15 residues. Here the CDR3 reads CATQPDRQGEETQYF. In DNA form, the CDR3 reads TGTGCCACTCAACCTGACCGACAGGGGGAAGAGACCCAGTACTTC.

This clonotype was recorded many times. This chain connects TRBV13 to TRBJ1-4, with D uncertain. V dropped 4 bases and J dropped 7 bases, with 13 bases sitting between them. Germline lookup yields CDR1 PRHDT and CDR2 FYEKMQ (reference sequence). CDR3 length equals 14 residues. The CDR3 bases are TGTGCCAGCAGCTCCGCAAACACAATTGAAAAACTGTTTTTT. Translating it yields CASSSANTIEKLFF.

V and J are TRBV20-1 and TRBJ1-2; 10 bases map to TRBD1. Trimming took 6 bases from V and 1 from J; bases not matched to a gene: 5. This CDR3 has 14 residues. CDR1 is DFQATT, CDR2 SNEGSKA, per germline (reference sequence). The CDR3 coding sequence is TGCAGTGCCACCGGGACAGGGGTTAACTATGGCTACACCTTC. This codes for CSATGTGVNYGYTF.

The count of this clonotype is one. The gene calls are TRBV7-2 and TRBJ2-5; TRBD2 might be the D (6 bases). The CDR3 loop spans 17 amino acids. V lost 2 bases and J 9 bases, leaving 25 bases between the germline ends. Per germline, CDR1 SGHTA and CDR2 FQGNSA. As DNA, the CDR3 is TGTGCCAGCAGCTTACTGCCAGGGACTCTTGGCAATCAGCCCCAGTACTTC. It encodes CASSLLPGTLGNQPQYF. The whole variable domain, remainder taken from reference TRBV7-2 and TRBJ2-5, is GAGVSQSPSNKVTEKGKDVELRCDPISGHTALYWYRQSLGQGLEFLIYFQGNSAPDKSGLPSDRFSAERTGGSVSTLTIQRTQQEDSAVYLCASSLLPGTLGNQPQYFGPGTRLLVL.

This clonotype has only one observation. The chain couples TRBV2 to TRBJ1-1, with a weak D call TRBD1 (5 bases). Trimming shortened V by 1 base and J by 7 bases, and 10 bases separated the two germline ends. The CDR3 loop spans 13 amino acids. Germline CDR1 reads SNHLY; CDR2 reads FYNNEI. Written as DNA, the CDR3 is TGTGCCAGCAGTGAAGAAAGGGGAAATGAAGCTTTCTTT. Protein product: CASSEERGNEAFF.

About this clonotype itself: A much larger clone is a single base away; this may be a read error. The chain joins TRBV12-3 or TRBV12-4 to TRBJ1-1; D uncertain. The CDR3 totals 13 residues. V shed 4 bases and J shed 4 bases, with 10 bases lying between them. The chain's CDR3 is CASSSRQSTEAFF. As DNA, the CDR3 is TGTGCCAGCAGTTCCCGGCAGAGCACTGAAGCTTTCTTT.

The chain recombines TRBV29-1 with TRBJ1-1, with a tentative D call TRBD1 (5 bases). Trimming took off 8 bases at V and 0 bases at J, with 13 bases between the two ends. This CDR3 spans 13 amino acids. The germline V gene encodes CDR1 SQVTM and CDR2 ANQGSEA. The CDR3 region is CSLDDSMNTEAFF. The CDR3 DNA follows: TGCAGCTTGGACGACAGCATGAACACTGAAGCTTTCTTT.

Remarks on this clonotype: One end of the junction is discordant with germline, which a read error may explain. V gene TRBV24-1 combines with J gene TRBJ2-6; 7 bases map to TRBD2. Germline loops: CDR1 KGHDR, CDR2 SFDVKD. The CDR3 is 12 amino acids. The CDR3 DNA follows: TGTGCCACCAGTGCCAGCGGGGAGACTTTCGCTTTC. The encoded protein is CATSASGETFAF.

J is TRBJ1-2 and V is TRBV15; 7 nucleotides line up with TRBD1. The germline gives CDR1 LNHNV, CDR2 YYDKDF (reference sequence). With V trimmed by 2 bases and J by 3 bases, 9 bases remained unmatched. This CDR3 has 16 residues. The CDR3 bases are TGTGCCACCAGCAGATGGGAGACAGGGCCTTACTATGGCTACACCTTC. Translation: CATSRWETGPYYGYTF.

The chain couples TRBV7-9 to TRBJ2-1; 9 bases match TRBD2. V gave up 5 bases and J gave up 6 bases; unmatched junction bases: 11. This CDR3 contains 16 residues. Germline-derived CDR1 and CDR2 are SEHNR and FQNEAQ (reference sequence). The CDR3 region has the DNA TGTGCCAGCAGCACACGAGGGACTAGCCCGAGCAATGAGCAGTTCTTC. It is translated as CASSTRGTSPSNEQFF.

This clonotype came up many times. The rearrangement joins TRBV3-1 to TRBJ1-5, with 10 bases identical to TRBD1. Germline-derived CDR1 and CDR2 are LGHDT and YNNKEL (reference sequence). The trim removed 3 bases at V and 2 bases at J, leaving 7 bases unmatched. The CDR3 length is 17 residues. Here the CDR3 reads CASSHSTGTGGNQPQHF. The CDR3 coding sequence is TGTGCCAGCAGCCACTCAACCGGGACAGGGGGCAATCAGCCCCAGCATTTT.

This clonotype was detected many times. This chain links TRBV9 with TRBJ2-7; possibly TRBD1 for D (6 bases). Germline V gene sequence: CDR1 SGDLS, CDR2 YYNGEE. The CDR3 is 14 residues long. V was trimmed by 0 bases and J by 2 bases, leaving 9 bases between them. The CDR3 DNA reads as TGTGCCAGCAGCGTAGGGGACATCACCTACGAGCAGTACTTC. It translates to CASSVGDITYEQYF.

The chain uses TRBV7-8 and TRBJ1-5; 7 nucleotides match TRBD1. The germline CDR1 and CDR2 sequences are SGHVS and FQNEAQ. Unmatched junction bases numbered 5, after V lost 1 base and J lost 5 bases. The CDR3 is 15 residues long. The CDR3 DNA follows: TGTGCCAGCAGCTTAGATACAGGGGTGCATCAGCCCCAGCATTTT. Protein: CASSLDTGVHQPQHF.

The V and J genes are TRBV15 and TRBJ2-7; 8 nucleotides line up with TRBD1. The CDR3 extends over 14 amino acids. In germline, CDR1 is LNHNV, CDR2 YYDKDF (reference sequence). Trimming at V came to 1 base and at J to 5 bases, leaving 4 bases not matched to a gene. CDR3 nucleotide sequence: TGTGCCACCAGCAGAGGGACAGGGTCCCACGAGCAGTACTTC. Residues: CATSRGTGSHEQYF.

This clonotype was recorded at least ten times. The chain combines TRBV24-1 with TRBJ1-2, with D possibly being TRBD1 (6 bases). Trimming shortened V by 7 bases and J by 4 bases, and 18 bases separated the two germline ends. This CDR3 is built from 15 residues. Germline assignment: CDR1 KGHDR and CDR2 SFDVKD. CDR3 residues: CATSLTTGLSYGYTF. The CDR3 coding sequence is TGTGCCACCAGCCTTACGACAGGACTTTCCTATGGCTACACCTTC.

The chain has TRBV29-1 and TRBJ2-2, with D tentatively TRBD1 (5 bases). The ends were cut back, 4 bases at V and 3 bases at J, with 18 bases in the middle. Per the germline V gene, CDR1 is SQVTM and CDR2 is ANQGSEA. There are 16 residues in the CDR3. In DNA form, the CDR3 reads TGCAGCGTTGGGCGACAGAACTATGGCTACACCGGGGAGCTGTTTTTT. Translation gives CSVGRQNYGYTGELFF.

This clonotype was recorded many times. The chain recombines TRBV6-2 or TRBV6-3 with TRBJ2-7; a weak D match, TRBD1 (6 bases). The length of the CDR3 is 14 residues. Germline CDR1 reads MNHEY; CDR2 reads SVGEGT. Trimming removed 1 base at V and 5 bases at J, with 12 bases between. CDR3 in DNA: TGTGCCAGCAGTTACTTGGGCAGGGGCCACGAGCAGTACTTC. Translation gives CASSYLGRGHEQYF.

The V call is TRBV9, the J call TRBJ1-2, with a tentative D call TRBD1 (6 bases). The germline gives CDR1 SGDLS, CDR2 YYNGEE. This CDR3 is built from 16 residues. V was trimmed by 3 bases and J by 8 bases, leaving 23 bases between them. CDR3 loop: CASSAKQGNKVDGYTF. The CDR3 nucleotides are TGTGCCAGCAGCGCCAAACAGGGTAATAAGGTCGACGGCTACACCTTC.

The chain links TRBV24-1 to TRBJ1-2, with 7 bases aligning to TRBD1. Unmatched junction bases numbered 6, after V lost 5 bases and J lost 7 bases. CDR1 and CDR2 from the germline V gene are KGHDR and SFDVKD. The CDR3 extends over 13 amino acids. CDR3 nucleotides: TGTGCCACCAGTGGGACAGGAAGTCTTGGCTACACCTTC. Translation gives CATSGTGSLGYTF.

This clonotype was seen many times. The chain uses TRBV24-1 and TRBJ1-1; the D is unclear. From germline, CDR1 is KGHDR and CDR2 SFDVKD. V was clipped by 0 bases and J by 1 base, with 8 bases between them. This CDR3 contains 15 residues. The CDR3 is CATSDLTLSNTEAFF. CDR3 bases: TGTGCCACCAGTGATTTGACCTTATCGAACACTGAAGCTTTCTTT.

This clonotype was picked up a small number of times. The chain recombines TRBV12-3 or TRBV12-4 with TRBJ1-1, with 9 bases matching TRBD1. The CDR3 is made up of 18 amino acids. Trimming removed 8 bases from V and 0 bases from J; junction bases left unmatched: 16. The DNA of the CDR3 is TGTGCCAGCTCACCACCGATCGGGACAGGGCTTATGAACACTGAAGCTTTCTTT. It specifies CASSPPIGTGLMNTEAFF.

Only a few counts were recorded for this clonotype. Likely a read error: the CDR3 ends without its conserved phenylalanine or tryptophan. The DNA is left out, because the CDR3 cannot be placed on it with certainty; the CDR3 is given as TCRdb lists it. CDR3 sequence reads: CSVEDRSGR. The V and J genes are TRBV29-1 and TRBJ1-2. Including both end residues, the CDR3 is 9 amino acids long. Germline CDR1 is SQVTM and CDR2 is ANQGSEA.

Comments on this clonotype: Being one base from a much bigger clone, this may be a read error. The chain combines TRBV6-6 with TRBJ2-5; possibly TRBD1 or TRBD2 for D (6 bases each). The CDR3 extends over 14 amino acids. Germline V gives CDR1 MNHNY, CDR2 SVGAGI (reference sequence). V was pared by 5 bases and J by 5 bases, with 15 bases between. Written as DNA, the CDR3 is TGTGCCAGCAGTGACTGGCAGGGGACTGAGACCCAGTACTTC. It translates to CASSDWQGTETQYF.